Listed here are 30 T cell receptor beta chains from one sample, sequenced in a study of blood T cell repertoires in COVID-19. Measured with immunoSEQ multiplex PCR; TCRdb has only the in-frame clones, and not every one. The data hold about 270,000 clones, with around 85% observed a single time. The sequenced sample was peripheral blood. The source is a woman in her forties or fifties with active or convalescent COVID-19.

The CDR3, as DNA: TGTGCCAGCAGGGGGGACAGGGTAGCCCATAGCAATCAGCCCCAGCATTTT. It specifies CASRGDRVAHSNQPQHF. The chain links TRBV28 to TRBJ1-5, with 9 bases fitting TRBD1. The CDR3 totals 17 residues. V trimming: 6 bases; J trimming: 0 bases; junction bases outside the gene matches: 9. Germline assignment: CDR1 MDHEN and CDR2 SYDVKM. The full variable domain, its missing parts supplied by reference TRBV28 and TRBJ1-5, is DVKVTQSSRYLVKRTGEKVFLECVQDMDHENMFWYRQDPGLGLRLIYFSYDVKMKEKGDIPEGYSVSREKKERFSLILESASTNQTSMYLCASRGDRVAHSNQPQHFGDGTRLSIL.

The V gene is TRBV16, the J gene TRBJ1-5, with a possible D match to TRBD1 (6 bases). This CDR3 has 15 residues. Germline assignment: CDR1 KGHSY and CDR2 FQNENV. V lost 3 bases and J 0 bases, leaving 9 bases between the germline ends. The CDR3 region is CASSQGANSNQPQHF. CDR3 bases: TGTGCCAGCAGCCAGGGGGCGAATAGCAATCAGCCCCAGCATTTT.

The chain joins TRBV5-1 to TRBJ2-2, with 8 bases matching TRBD2. V dropped 4 bases and J dropped 6; count of bases not matched to a gene: 8. The germline V gene has CDR1 SGHRS and CDR2 YFSETQ. CDR3 length equals 15 residues. The CDR3 region has the DNA TGCGCCAGCAGCCAGACTAGCGTAGGGGCCGGGGAGCTGTTTTTT. Translating gives CASSQTSVGAGELFF.

The chain uses TRBV9 and TRBJ1-1; D not resolved. V was pared by 4 bases and J by 0 bases, with 16 bases between. This CDR3 spans 16 amino acids. Germline V gene sequence: CDR1 SGDLS, CDR2 YYNGEE. The chain's CDR3 is CASSPRRRPMNTEAFF. The CDR3 nucleotides are TGTGCCAGCAGCCCCCGCAGGCGTCCTATGAACACTGAAGCTTTCTTT.

The chain employs TRBV5-4 and TRBJ2-5, with D tentatively TRBD1 (6 bases). V was pared by 3 bases and J by 0 bases, with 9 bases between. CDR3 size: 14 residues. Germline CDR1 is SGHNT and CDR2 is YYREEE (reference sequence). CDR3: CASSSRDNQETQYF. CDR3 sequence (DNA): TGTGCCAGCAGCTCCCGGGACAACCAAGAGACCCAGTACTTC.

The chain is built from TRBV12-3 or TRBV12-4 and TRBJ2-5; perhaps TRBD2 as D (6 bases). This CDR3 region has 13 residues. The V end lost 3 bases, the J end lost 5 bases, and 10 bases lay between the germline ends. The CDR3 bases are TGTGCCAGCAGTTTGGCGGGATCGGAGACCCAGTACTTC. Translated: CASSLAGSETQYF.

This clone was observed once. The CDR3 DNA reads as TGTGCCAGCAGCTTGCTCGGACTCGGCGAGCAGTACTTC. Translated, it gives CASSLLGLGEQYF. The chain employs TRBV7-9 and TRBJ2-7; D perhaps matches TRBD2 (5 bases). The germline V gene encodes CDR1 SEHNR and CDR2 FQNEAQ (reference sequence). The CDR3 runs to 13 residues. V was cut by 3 bases and J by 6 bases, with 12 bases left in between.

This chain connects TRBV4-1 to TRBJ1-1; possibly TRBD1 for D (5 bases). Trimming cost V 1 base and J 11 bases, with 11 bases left between them. CDR3 length: 12 amino acids. In germline, CDR1 is MGHRA, CDR2 YSYEKL. The CDR3 reads CASSQVGKGAFF. In DNA form, the CDR3 reads TGCGCCAGCAGCCAAGTAGGTAAGGGGGCTTTCTTT.

The rearrangement joins TRBV6-4 to TRBJ2-1; 9 bases match TRBD2. The CDR3 covers 15 residues. J lost 6 bases, V lost 5 bases, and 8 bases had no gene match. Germline V gives CDR1 MRHNA, CDR2 SNTAGT. The CDR3 DNA reads as TGTGCCAGCAGTCCTTTGGGACTAGCTGGCAATGAGCAGTTCTTC. It codes for CASSPLGLAGNEQFF.

The V and J genes are TRBV11-2 and TRBJ1-1; D is unresolved. Germline V gives CDR1 SGHAT, CDR2 FQNNGV. The V and J ends lost 5 bases and 13 bases respectively, with 20 bases between them. This CDR3 has 13 amino acids. As DNA, the CDR3 is TGTGCCAGCAGCCTTGAACCGGGAGTCTCGTTTTTCTTT. This sequence encodes CASSLEPGVSFFF.

The rearrangement joins TRBV29-1 to TRBJ2-1, with D perhaps matching TRBD2 (6 bases). The CDR3 is 13 residues long. Germline V gives CDR1 SQVTM, CDR2 ANQGSEA. Deletions cut 4 bases from V and 8 bases from J, with 15 bases between. Written as DNA, the CDR3 is TGCAGCGTTGTGGTTTCCTGGAGGGATGAGCAGTTCTTC. Its translation: CSVVVSWRDEQFF.

This chain joins TRBV4-2 and TRBJ1-1, with TRBD1 matching over 9 bases. The CDR3 is 18 residues long. Trimming removed 3 bases from V and 5 bases from J; junction bases left unmatched: 16. CDR1 is LGHNA, CDR2 YNFKEQ, per germline. DNA for the CDR3: TGTGCCAGCAGCCACCCACGAATCACACAGGGGGCATGGACTGAAGCTTTCTTT. As protein: CASSHPRITQGAWTEAFF.

The chain links TRBV7-3 to TRBJ2-7, with D hard to call. CDR1 and CDR2 from the germline V gene are SGHTA and FQGTGA. The CDR3 consists of 15 residues. Trimming took 5 bases from V and 2 from J, leaving 16 bases between them. The CDR3 here is CASSPIHSSPYEQYF. The CDR3 DNA follows: TGTGCCAGCAGCCCTATTCACAGTAGTCCCTACGAGCAGTACTTC.

The V and J genes are TRBV19 and TRBJ2-1; the D is unclear. Trimming pared 6 bases from V and 6 bases from J, leaving 9 bases between. Germline CDR1 reads LNHDA; CDR2 reads SQIVND (reference sequence). The CDR3 has 12 amino acids. The CDR3: CASSEDINEQFF. The CDR3 DNA is TGTGCCAGTAGCGAGGATATCAATGAGCAGTTCTTC. Full variable domain (rest looked up from reference TRBV19 and TRBJ2-1): DGGITQSPKYLFRKEGQNVTLSCEQNLNHDAMYWYRQDPGQGLRLIYYSQIVNDFQKGDIAEGYSVSREKKESFPLTVTSAQKNPTAFYLCASSEDINEQFFGPGTRLTVL.

The chain uses TRBV19 and TRBJ2-2; 8 bases agree with TRBD1. Germline CDR1 reads LNHDA; CDR2 reads SQIVND (reference sequence). This CDR3 is 14 amino acids long. Unmatched junction bases numbered 7, after V lost 6 bases and J lost 7 bases. The CDR3 DNA sequence: TGTGCCAGTAGGACCGCAGGGGGCTACGGGGAGCTGTTTTTT. This codes for CASRTAGGYGELFF.

V gene TRBV6-5 combines with J gene TRBJ2-5; D perhaps matches TRBD1 (5 bases). The CDR3 runs 15 residues. The V end lost 7 bases, the J end lost 0 bases, and 15 bases lay between the germline ends. In germline, CDR1 is MNHEY, CDR2 SVGAGI. For the CDR3, the DNA is TGTGCCAGCAACCCACGACAGACATACCAAGAGACCCAGTACTTC. Translation: CASNPRQTYQETQYF.

J is TRBJ1-4 and V is TRBV7-2, with D maybe TRBD1 (5 bases). The germline V gene encodes CDR1 SGHTA and CDR2 FQGNSA. V was pared by 1 base and J by 6 bases, with 12 bases between. The length of the CDR3 is 15 residues. In DNA, the CDR3 is TGTGCCAGCAGCTTAGTTCTAGGGGCTTATGAAAAACTGTTTTTT. It translates to CASSLVLGAYEKLFF.

This chain joins TRBV18 and TRBJ1-4, with no clear D. Germline CDR1 is KGHSH and CDR2 is LQKENI. Between the trimmed V and J ends, which lost 0 bases and 4 bases, there was a span of 9 bases. This CDR3 region has 15 residues. The CDR3, as DNA: TGTGCCAGCTCACCACCGGAACAGTATAATGAAAAACTGTTTTTT. Translating it yields CASSPPEQYNEKLFF.

The gene calls are TRBV6-4 and TRBJ2-2; 11 nucleotides line up with TRBD2. In germline, CDR1 is MRHNA, CDR2 SNTAGT. The CDR3 spans 16 residues. After removal of 3 bases from V and 6 bases from J, the junction contained 6 bases not matched to a gene. CDR3 nucleotide sequence: TGTGCCAGCAGTGAGCGCGGACTAGCGGGTCCCGGGGAGCTGTTTTTT. Its translation is CASSERGLAGPGELFF.

About this clone: Distinct nucleotide sequences in the sample also encode this CDR3. This chain uses TRBV29-1 with TRBJ2-1; D is ambiguous. The CDR3 extends over 12 amino acids. With 4 bases removed from V and 5 bases from J, the gap between germline ends came to 9 bases. Per germline, CDR1 SQVTM and CDR2 ANQGSEA. The CDR3 nucleotides read TGCAGCGTTGCCCCAGGAAACAATGAGCAGTTCTTC. Encoded protein: CSVAPGNNEQFF.

A remark on this clone: The sample contains more than one DNA sequence encoding this CDR3. This chain uses TRBV5-1 with TRBJ2-3, with 7 bases matching TRBD1. This CDR3 comprises 14 residues. In germline, CDR1 is SGHRS, CDR2 YFSETQ. V was clipped by 4 bases and J by 1 base; unmatched bases: 3. CDR3: CASSLGQRTDTQYF. Here the CDR3 DNA reads TGCGCCAGCAGCCTGGGACAGCGCACAGATACGCAGTATTTT.

This clone was picked up a small number of times. V is TRBV29-1 and J is TRBJ1-1; TRBD1 is a possible D gene (5 bases). V was pared by 1 base and J by 3 bases, with 9 bases between. In germline, CDR1 is SQVTM, CDR2 ANQGSEA. This CDR3 comprises 13 residues. CDR3 amino acids: CSVEGARDTEAFF. The CDR3 DNA is TGCAGCGTTGAAGGGGCCAGGGACACTGAAGCTTTCTTT.

The V call is TRBV2, the J call TRBJ1-2, with D hard to call. CDR1 is SNHLY, CDR2 FYNNEI, per germline. Trimming left V 4 bases short and J 7 bases short, with 13 bases between. This CDR3 spans 13 amino acids. The CDR3 region is CASSGYEESGYTF. CDR3 sequence (DNA): TGTGCCAGCAGTGGTTACGAAGAGTCTGGCTACACCTTC. Drawing the rest from reference TRBV2 and TRBJ1-2, the complete variable domain is EPEVTQTPSHQVTQMGQEVILRCVPISNHLYFYWYRQILGQKVEFLVSFYNNEISEKSEIFDDQFSVERPDGSNFTLKIRSTKLEDSAMYFCASSGYEESGYTFGSGTRLTVV.

V usage is TRBV20-1 and J usage is TRBJ2-7; 10 bases are a match to TRBD2. Looked up from germline, CDR1 is DFQATT and CDR2 is SNEGSKA (reference sequence). After removal of 6 bases from V and 0 bases from J, the junction contained 17 bases not matched to a gene. This CDR3 is 18 amino acids long. The CDR3 here is CSASQLAGPFGVSYEQYF. In DNA form, the CDR3 reads TGCAGTGCGAGTCAACTAGCGGGACCATTCGGGGTCTCCTACGAGCAGTACTTC.

This clone appeared a single time. The chain combines TRBV15 with TRBJ2-1; 8 positions agree with TRBD2. Per germline, CDR1 LNHNV and CDR2 YYDKDF (reference sequence). V shed 6 bases and J 4 bases; nucleotides not matched to a gene: 5. The CDR3 extends over 14 amino acids. The CDR3 loop is CATRTSDSYNEQFF. The DNA for the CDR3 is TGTGCCACCAGGACTAGCGATTCTTACAATGAGCAGTTCTTC. The complete variable domain, with remaining parts taken from reference TRBV15 and TRBJ2-1, reads DAMVIQNPRYQVTQFGKPVTLSCSQTLNHNVMYWYQQKSSQAPKLLFHYYDKDFNNEADTPDNFQSRRPNTSFCFLDIRSPGLGDTAMYLCATRTSDSYNEQFFGPGTRLTVL.

The chain carries TRBV21-1 and TRBJ1-3; the tabulated D call, TRBD1, remains unverified against the DNA. TRBV21-1 is recorded as a pseudogene. CDR3 length: 19 residues. The CDR3 nucleotides read TGTGCCAGCAGCCACAAAGGAAGCCAGGGCCATAGCTCTGGAAACACCATATATTTT. Encoded protein: CASSHKGSQGHSSGNTIYF.

J is TRBJ2-3 and V is TRBV5-1; 10 nucleotides agree with TRBD2. The germline CDR1 and CDR2 sequences are SGHRS and YFSETQ. V shed 1 base, J shed 6 bases, and the junction held 8 bases outside the gene matches. CDR3 length equals 16 residues. The CDR3 coding sequence is TGCGCCAGCAGCTTGTCGACTAGCGGGCCCCAGGATACGCAGTATTTT. Its translation: CASSLSTSGPQDTQYF.

J is TRBJ2-5 and V is TRBV28, with 7 bases lining up with TRBD2. Germline assignment: CDR1 MDHEN and CDR2 SYDVKM. Trimming removed 6 bases from V and 1 base from J; junction bases left unmatched: 5. This CDR3 is built from 14 residues. The CDR3 is CASRRRLAQETQYF. The CDR3 region has the DNA TGTGCCAGCAGACGACGACTAGCCCAAGAGACCCAGTACTTC.

The rearrangement uses TRBV20-1 and TRBJ1-1; D gene unclear. V lost 3 bases and J lost 4, with 15 bases in between. Germline V gene lookup returns CDR1 DFQATT and CDR2 SNEGSKA (reference sequence). The CDR3 runs 14 residues. CDR3 sequence: CSASGTARGTEAFF. The CDR3 DNA sequence: TGCAGTGCTAGTGGAACAGCCCGTGGCACTGAAGCTTTCTTT.

The V gene is TRBV7-9, the J gene TRBJ1-3, with D unresolved. This CDR3 has 15 residues. Germline loops: CDR1 SEHNR, CDR2 FQNEAQ (reference sequence). V was clipped by 3 bases and J by 0 bases, with 9 bases between them. The CDR3 region is CASSLAGSSGNTIYF. The DNA for the CDR3 is TGTGCCAGCAGCTTGGCAGGCAGCTCTGGAAACACCATATATTTT.